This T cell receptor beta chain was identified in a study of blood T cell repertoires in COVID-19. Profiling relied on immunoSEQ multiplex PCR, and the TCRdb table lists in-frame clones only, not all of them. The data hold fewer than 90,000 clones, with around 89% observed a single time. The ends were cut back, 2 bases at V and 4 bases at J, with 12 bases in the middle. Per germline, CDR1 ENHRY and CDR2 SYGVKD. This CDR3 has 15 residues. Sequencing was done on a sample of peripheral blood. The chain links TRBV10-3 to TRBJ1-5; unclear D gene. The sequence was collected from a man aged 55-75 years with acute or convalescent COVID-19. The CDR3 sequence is CAISEGQVVNQPQHF. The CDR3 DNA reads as TGTGCCATCAGTGAGGGTCAGGTGGTTAATCAGCCCCAGCATTTT.